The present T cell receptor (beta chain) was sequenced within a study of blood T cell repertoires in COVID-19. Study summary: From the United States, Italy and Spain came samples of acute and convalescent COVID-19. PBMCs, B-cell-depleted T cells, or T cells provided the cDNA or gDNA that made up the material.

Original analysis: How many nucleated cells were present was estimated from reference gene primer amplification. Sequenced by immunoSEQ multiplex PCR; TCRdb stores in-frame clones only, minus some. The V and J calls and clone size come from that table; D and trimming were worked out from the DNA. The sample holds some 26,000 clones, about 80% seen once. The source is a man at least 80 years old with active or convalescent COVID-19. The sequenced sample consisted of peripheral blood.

The CDR3 DNA sequence: TGTGCCAGTAGTATAGATCTCCGCGGGAGGGTACGTCTCTATGAGCAGTTCTTC. This translates into CASSIDLRGRVRLYEQFF. The chain joins TRBV19 to TRBJ2-1; 9 bases map to TRBD2. V shed 0 bases, J shed 8 bases, and the junction held 14 bases outside the gene matches. Germline V CDR1 and CDR2: LNHDA, SQIVND (reference sequence). CDR3 size: 18 residues.